This T cell receptor (beta chain) was captured in a study of blood T cell repertoires in COVID-19 (dated by TCRdb to between 2020 and 2021). Notes on the research overall: Collaborator samples came from the United States, Italy and Spain and covered acute and convalescent phases of COVID-19. The prospective study material was composed of cDNA or gDNA derived from T cells, B-cell-depleted T cells, or PBMCs. Subjects who had been exposed to COVID-19, were actively infected with it, or had recovered from it provided the deeply sampled blood TCRbeta repertoires that made up the dataset. The repertoires were made available in a free public database intended to serve as a resource for research on the immune response to SARS-CoV-2. Samples were obtained from the ongoing ImmuneRACE study (first 160 participants) and from about 1,300 subjects provided by 6 global collaborators. Nearly every sample came with metadata listing a de-identified subject ID, COVID-19 status, age in years and sex. Where HLA class I and class II types were available, the types were taken from metadata supplied by the sample provider, not from assay-based typing.

Collaborating institutions collected whole blood in K2EDTA tubes following their own protocols. Collaborator samples were shipped for TCRbeta analysis as frozen whole blood, isolated PBMCs, or DNA extracted from either sample type. The immunoSEQ Assay, a bias-controlled multiplex PCR, was used to amplify TCRbeta CDR3 regions from genomic DNA. The source study handled its data this way. The number of nucleated cells in each sample was estimated by amplification of reference gene primers within the assay. To quantify the absolute abundance of each unique TCRbeta CDR3 rearrangement, sequence reads were collapsed and filtered. Productive Simpson clonality was computed per sample as the square root of Simpson's diversity index over productive rearrangements. The source is immuneACCESS, and TCRdb retained only in-frame sequences with V and J called. Part of the clones is not carried over; for the studies checked, unresolved V genes explain less than half of this, and the remainder is unexplained. Clone size and V and J calls were adopted from that table, with D and trimming inferred from the DNA. The sample records some 16,000 clones, approximately 86% of which are singletons. The top ten hold approximately 14% of the sample.

Concerning this clone: Its antigen target is currently unknown. Base-call qualities are not available, and no considerably larger clone is one nucleotide away.

Counted from cysteine to phenylalanine, this CDR3 has 16 amino acids. The only DNA kept is the CDR3, 48 bases in frame from the first base. V ends up 5 bases short and J 4 bases short, with an unmatched junction base count of 11. Study-level results and caveats: How much clinical and demographic metadata was included differed by source and by participant, and the metadata was provided uncurated.

The sequence joins TRBV6-7 to TRBJ2-3; TRBD2 aligns with 8 central bases. TRBV6-7 is given ORF status, its function remaining uncertain. This TCR came from a human donor in a cohort sampled during active COVID-19. Sequences were obtained from peripheral blood. The nucleotide sequence is TGTGCCAGCAGTGCCCTTTTAGCGGGGTCACCAGATACGCAGTATTTT. The encoded protein is CASSALLAGSPDTQYF.